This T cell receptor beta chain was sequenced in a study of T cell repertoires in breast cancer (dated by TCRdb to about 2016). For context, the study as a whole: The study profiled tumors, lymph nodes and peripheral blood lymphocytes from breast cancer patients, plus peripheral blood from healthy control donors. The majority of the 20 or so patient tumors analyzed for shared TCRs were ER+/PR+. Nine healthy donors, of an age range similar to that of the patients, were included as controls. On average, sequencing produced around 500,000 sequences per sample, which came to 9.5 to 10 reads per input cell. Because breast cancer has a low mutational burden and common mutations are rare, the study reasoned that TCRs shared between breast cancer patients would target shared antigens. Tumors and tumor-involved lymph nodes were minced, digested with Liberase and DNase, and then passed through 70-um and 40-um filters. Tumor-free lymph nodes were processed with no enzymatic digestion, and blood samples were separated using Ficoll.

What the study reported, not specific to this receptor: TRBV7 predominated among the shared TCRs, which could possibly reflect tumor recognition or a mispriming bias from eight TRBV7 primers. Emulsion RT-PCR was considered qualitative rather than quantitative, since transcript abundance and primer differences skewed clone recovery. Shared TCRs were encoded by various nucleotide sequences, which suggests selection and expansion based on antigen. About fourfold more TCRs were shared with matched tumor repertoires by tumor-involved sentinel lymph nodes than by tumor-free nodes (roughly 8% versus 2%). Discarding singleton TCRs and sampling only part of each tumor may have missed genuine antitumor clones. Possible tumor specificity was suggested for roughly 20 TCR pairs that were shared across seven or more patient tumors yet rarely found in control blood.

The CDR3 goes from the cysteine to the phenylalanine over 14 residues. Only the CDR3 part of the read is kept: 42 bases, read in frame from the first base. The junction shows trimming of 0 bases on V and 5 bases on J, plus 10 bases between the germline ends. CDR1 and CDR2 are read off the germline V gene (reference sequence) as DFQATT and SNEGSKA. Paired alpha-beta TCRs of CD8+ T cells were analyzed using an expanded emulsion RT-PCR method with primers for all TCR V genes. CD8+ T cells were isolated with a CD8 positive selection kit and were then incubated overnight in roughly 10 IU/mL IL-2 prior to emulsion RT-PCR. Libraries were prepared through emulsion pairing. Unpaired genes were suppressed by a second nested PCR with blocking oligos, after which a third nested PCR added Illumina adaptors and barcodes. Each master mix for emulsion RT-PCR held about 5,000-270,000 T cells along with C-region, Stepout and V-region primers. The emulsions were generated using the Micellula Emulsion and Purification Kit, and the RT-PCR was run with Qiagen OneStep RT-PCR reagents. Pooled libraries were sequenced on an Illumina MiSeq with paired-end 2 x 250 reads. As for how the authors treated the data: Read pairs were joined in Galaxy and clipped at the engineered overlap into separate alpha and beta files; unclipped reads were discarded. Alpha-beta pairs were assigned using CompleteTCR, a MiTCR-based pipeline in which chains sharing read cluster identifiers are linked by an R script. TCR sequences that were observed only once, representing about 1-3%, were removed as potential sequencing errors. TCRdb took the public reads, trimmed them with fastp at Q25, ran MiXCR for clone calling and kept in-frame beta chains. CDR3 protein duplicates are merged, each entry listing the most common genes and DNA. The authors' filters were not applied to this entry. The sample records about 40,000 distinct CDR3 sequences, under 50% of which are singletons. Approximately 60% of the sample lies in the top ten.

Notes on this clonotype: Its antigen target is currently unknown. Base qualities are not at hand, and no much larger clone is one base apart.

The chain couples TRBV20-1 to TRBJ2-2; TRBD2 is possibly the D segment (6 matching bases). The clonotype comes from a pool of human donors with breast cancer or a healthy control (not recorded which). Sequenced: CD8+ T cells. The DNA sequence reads TGCAGTGCTAGAGACCTAGGGACTACCGGGGAGCTGTTTTTT. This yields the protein CSARDLGTTGELFF.